The sequence of this TCR beta chain was determined in a study of CD8 T cells in ankylosing spondylitis. Findings and caveats of the study: Seemingly characteristic of ankylosing spondylitis blood was a TCR beta motif consisting of about 8 highly homologous variants.

This CDR3 is built from 16 residues. The trim removed 5 bases at V and 8 bases at J, leaving 11 bases unmatched. The germline gives CDR1 SEHNR, CDR2 FQNEAQ (reference sequence). About this clonotype itself: Its specificity is not known.

One entry per CDR3 protein results from TCRdb running MiXCR on the 5' RACE reads. The sample carries some 840,000 distinct CDR3 sequences, 12% recorded once. The sample taken for sequencing was blood, either unsorted or a sorted T cell fraction (not recorded which). This clonotype was obtained from a male donor with ankylosing spondylitis. This chain uses TRBV7-9 with TRBJ2-1; 11 bases align to TRBD2. CDR3 DNA: TGTGCCAGCAGCCTGGCACTAGCGGGAGCATCGTATGAGCAGTTCTTC. As protein: CASSLALAGASYEQFF.